One sample yielded the 15 T cell receptor beta chains listed below, sequenced in a study of T-cell memory formation after mild COVID-19. One entry per CDR3 protein, called by TCRdb with MiXCR from the 5' RACE reads. The sample holds roughly 510,000 distinct CDR3 sequences, around a sixth seen once. The sample consisted of PBMCs or a T cell subset sorted from them (not recorded which). Source of these receptors: an adult woman who had mild COVID-19 (a few samples of this study predate the infection). Cell type and time point are not known.

This rearrangement joins TRBV7-9 to TRBJ2-1, with D tentatively TRBD1 (6 bases). V lost 5 bases, J lost 2 bases, and 13 bases lay in between. CDR1 SEHNR and CDR2 FQNEAQ come from the germline V gene (reference sequence). The CDR3 length is 15 residues. The CDR3 protein is CASSRLKGAYNEQFF. As DNA, the CDR3 is TGTGCCAGCAGCCGCCTTAAGGGGGCCTACAATGAGCAGTTCTTC. Variable domain in full (rest from reference TRBV7-9 and TRBJ2-1): DTGVSQNPRHKITKRGQNVTFRCDPISEHNRLYWYRQTLGQGPEFLTYFQNEAQLEKSRLLSDRFSAERPKGSFSTLEIQRTEQGDSAMYLCASSRLKGAYNEQFFGPGTRLTVL.

Here the CDR3 reads CAWSVVGSLFF. CDR3 bases: TGTGCCTGGAGTGTGGTTGGGTCCTTGTTCTTC. The rearrangement links TRBV30 to TRBJ2-1, with unresolved D. Germline CDR1 is GTSNPN and CDR2 is SVGIG (reference sequence). V was clipped by 0 bases and J by 15 bases, with 12 bases between them. This CDR3 is built from 11 residues.

The rearrangement uses TRBV6-5 and TRBJ1-5, with 7 bases that match TRBD1. The CDR3 sequence is 15 residues long. Germline V gene sequence: CDR1 MNHEY, CDR2 SVGAGI. The ends lost 6 bases at V and 3 bases at J; junction bases unmatched: 8. The DNA of the CDR3 is TGTGCCAGCAGCAGACTCGACAGGGCCAATCAGCCCCAGCATTTT. The encoded protein is CASSRLDRANQPQHF.

In this sample, this clonotype turned up a few times. This sequence joins TRBV7-9 and TRBJ1-1; unclear D gene. Between the trimmed V and J ends, which lost 2 bases and 4 bases, there was a span of 11 bases. CDR1 is SEHNR, CDR2 FQNEAQ, per germline (reference sequence). This CDR3 is 14 amino acids long. The CDR3 protein is CASSLTDWGTEAFF. The CDR3 region has the DNA TGTGCCAGCAGCTTAACAGATTGGGGCACTGAAGCTTTCTTT.

The chain joins TRBV28 to TRBJ1-6; no clear D. CDR1 and CDR2 from the germline V gene are MDHEN and SYDVKM. Trimming took 6 bases from V and 11 from J, leaving 11 bases between them. CDR3 length equals 12 residues. The CDR3 spells CASSAPWTPLHF. The CDR3 bases are TGTGCCAGCAGCGCCCCCTGGACACCCCTCCACTTT.

In its sample, this clonotype was seen a few times. This chain connects TRBV20-1 to TRBJ2-5; 8 bases fit TRBD2. Germline lookup yields CDR1 DFQATT and CDR2 SNEGSKA (reference sequence). Unmatched junction bases numbered 7, after V lost 2 bases and J lost 2 bases. The length of the CDR3 is 15 residues. The CDR3 DNA follows: TGCAGTGCTAGATCCGGGAGGGGGGGGCAAGAGACCCAGTACTTC. Amino acids: CSARSGRGGQETQYF.

This clonotype was seen only a few times. The rearrangement joins TRBV20-1 to TRBJ1-2; TRBD1 agrees at 7 bases. Germline V gene data show CDR1 as DFQATT and CDR2 as SNEGSKA (reference sequence). V shed 2 bases, J shed 2 bases, and the junction held 8 bases outside the gene matches. This CDR3 spans 15 amino acids. CDR3 DNA: TGCAGTGCTAGACACACCGGGACAGCCAACTATGGCTACACCTTC. It translates to CSARHTGTANYGYTF.

This chain uses TRBV6-5 with TRBJ2-7, with D perhaps TRBD1 (7 bases). V was pared by 8 bases and J by 2 bases, with 22 bases between. CDR1 is MNHEY and CDR2 is SVGAGI in the germline V gene. This CDR3 spans 16 amino acids. The CDR3 is CASGSLPGDRPYEQYF. For the CDR3, the DNA is TGTGCCAGCGGTTCGCTCCCGGGGGACAGACCCTACGAGCAGTACTTC.

This clonotype was picked up many times. The gene calls are TRBV4-1 and TRBJ1-1, with a possible D match to TRBD1 (5 bases). The V gene lost 1 base and the J gene lost 5 bases, with 11 bases spanning the gap. CDR3 length: 14 amino acids. Germline CDR1 MGHRA, CDR2 YSYEKL. The CDR3, as DNA: TGCGCCAGCAGCCAAGGCGGGGCAAGAACTGAAGCTTTCTTT. This gives the protein CASSQGGARTEAFF.

This clonotype was seen a handful of times. The chain is built from TRBV10-3 and TRBJ1-2; D call uncertain. Trimming took 4 bases from V and 2 from J, leaving 8 bases between them. In germline, CDR1 is ENHRY, CDR2 SYGVKD. The CDR3 contains 13 residues. For the CDR3, the DNA is TGTGCCATCAGTGGAGGACTGAACTATGGCTACACCTTC. Its protein is CAISGGLNYGYTF.

This chain uses TRBV3-1 with TRBJ2-3; no clear D gene. Per germline, CDR1 LGHDT and CDR2 YNNKEL (reference sequence). The germline V and J ends were trimmed by 0 bases and 2 bases, with 9 bases remaining between them. CDR3 length: 15 amino acids. CDR3 amino acids: CASSQDMTTTDTQYF. The CDR3 bases are TGTGCCAGCAGCCAAGATATGACAACCACAGATACGCAGTATTTT.

The V call is TRBV12-3 or TRBV12-4, the J call TRBJ2-4; D possibly matches TRBD1 or TRBD2 (5 bases each). The V end lost 6 bases, the J end lost 0 bases, and 12 bases lay between the germline ends. This CDR3 is built from 15 residues. The CDR3 DNA is TGTGCCAGCAGCCCGGGACGGCTAGCCAAAAACATTCAGTACTTC. Its protein is CASSPGRLAKNIQYF.

The chain has TRBV7-6 and TRBJ1-1, with D maybe TRBD1 (5 bases). Looked up from germline, CDR1 is SGHVS and CDR2 is FNYEAQ. The V end was cut by 5 bases, the J end by 6 bases, with 13 bases between. CDR3 length equals 13 residues. In DNA, the CDR3 is TGTGCCAGCAGCCCATCGGGGCGTGCTGAAGCTTTCTTT. Translating it yields CASSPSGRAEAFF.

In this sample, this clonotype turned up many times. The chain has TRBV20-1 and TRBJ2-5; D is uncertain. The CDR3 totals 14 residues. In germline, CDR1 is DFQATT, CDR2 SNEGSKA (reference sequence). Trimming cost V 1 base and J 4 bases, with 13 bases left between them. Written as DNA, the CDR3 is TGCAGTGCTAGAGGCGCTAGTTGGGCAGAGACCCAGTACTTC. Its translation: CSARGASWAETQYF.

In this sample, this clonotype turned up a few times. The chain is built from TRBV19 and TRBJ2-2, with D possibly being TRBD1 (5 bases). There are 17 residues in the CDR3. Trimming left V 3 bases short and J 2 bases short, with 16 bases between. The germline V gene encodes CDR1 LNHDA and CDR2 SQIVND (reference sequence). The CDR3 loop reads CASSIGPGRENTGELFF. Here the CDR3 DNA reads TGTGCCAGTAGTATCGGCCCCGGCAGGGAAAACACCGGGGAGCTGTTTTTT.